These 20 T cell receptor beta chains were all obtained from the same sample, sequenced in a study of blood T cell repertoires in COVID-19. TCRdb's table, derived via immunoSEQ multiplex PCR, lists solely in-frame clones and lacks some. Altogether over 200,000 clones are present, 65% to 90% being singletons, with the ten largest covering roughly 4.9%. Sequencing was performed on PBMCs or T cells enriched from blood (not recorded which). The receptors here all came from a woman in her twenties or thirties who had been exposed to COVID-19.

CDR3: CASSPVGTGAITDTQYF. The CDR3 DNA is TGTGCCAGCAGCCCCGTCGGGACAGGGGCGATCACAGATACGCAGTATTTT. This rearrangement joins TRBV3-1 (or the pseudogene TRBV3-2) to TRBJ2-3, with 10 positions matching TRBD1. Looked up from germline, CDR1 is LGHDT and CDR2 is YNNKEL (reference sequence). CDR3 size: 17 residues. The junction had 9 bases not matched to a gene; V was cut back by 4 bases and J by 2 bases.

The chain combines TRBV3-1 (or the pseudogene TRBV3-2) with TRBJ2-2, with D possibly TRBD2 on 5 matching bases. Trimming stripped 3 bases from V and 1 base from J, with 9 bases between. Germline assignment: CDR1 LGHDT and CDR2 YNNKEL (reference sequence). The CDR3 is 15 residues long. CDR3: CASSQDGVNTGELFF. CDR3 DNA sequence: TGTGCCAGCAGCCAGGACGGGGTGAACACCGGGGAGCTGTTTTTT.

The chain carries TRBV18 and TRBJ2-5; D possibly corresponds to TRBD1 (5 bases). Germline values: CDR1 KGHSH, CDR2 LQKENI. This CDR3 has 13 amino acids. Trimming pared 2 bases from V and 4 bases from J, leaving 8 bases between. DNA of the CDR3: TGTGCCAGCTCACCAGGGGCCCGAGAGACCCAGTACTTC. Translation: CASSPGARETQYF.

The rearrangement uses TRBV3-1 (or the pseudogene TRBV3-2) and TRBJ1-2, with 8 bases identical to TRBD1. CDR1 is LGHDT and CDR2 is YNNKEL in the germline V gene (reference sequence). This CDR3 spans 15 amino acids. V was pared by 3 bases and J by 7 bases, with 10 bases of the junction left unmatched. The DNA for the CDR3 is TGTGCCAGCAGCCAGGATCCCGGGACAGGATTTGGCTACACCTTC. It yields the protein CASSQDPGTGFGYTF.

This clone was counted a single time. The CDR3 DNA sequence: TGTGCCAGCAGCTACCAGCGGGGGGTAGCAGATACGCAGTATTTT. Translated, it gives CASSYQRGVADTQYF. The V gene is TRBV7-3, the J gene TRBJ2-3; 9 bases fit TRBD2. The CDR3 covers 15 residues. The germline V gene encodes CDR1 SGHTA and CDR2 FQGTGA. V was clipped by 4 bases and J by 4 bases; unmatched bases: 6.

The chain has TRBV5-1 and TRBJ2-3, with D possibly being TRBD1 (5 bases). The V and J ends lost 3 bases and 4 bases respectively, with 15 bases between them. Germline V gene data show CDR1 as SGHRS and CDR2 as YFSETQ. The CDR3 length is 15 residues. As DNA, the CDR3 is TGCGCCAGCAGCTATCGGACACCGGACGCAGATACGCAGTATTTT. Translation: CASSYRTPDADTQYF.

This chain joins TRBV23-1 and TRBJ1-5; D not resolved. TRBV23-1 is marked as an open reading frame, function uncertain. This CDR3 spans 18 amino acids. V was pared by 4 bases and J by 3 bases, with 22 bases between. This chain's CDR3 is CASSRRNRDPLHNQPQHF. Here the CDR3 DNA reads TGCGCCAGCAGTCGTCGGAACCGGGATCCCTTACACAATCAGCCCCAGCATTTT.

The chain recombines TRBV27 with TRBJ2-7, with 8 bases aligning to TRBD1. Germline CDR1 reads MNHEY; CDR2 reads SMNVEV (reference sequence). The CDR3 length is 16 residues. J lost 3 bases, V lost 0 bases, and 7 bases had no gene match. This CDR3 is CASSLSIRGPGYEQYF. For the CDR3, the DNA is TGTGCCAGCAGTTTATCGATCAGGGGGCCTGGCTACGAGCAGTACTTC.

This clone appeared once. The chain employs TRBV19 and TRBJ1-1; 9 bases line up with TRBD1. Per the germline V gene, CDR1 is LNHDA and CDR2 is SQIVND (reference sequence). CDR3 size: 12 residues. Trimming removed 10 bases from V and 4 bases from J; junction bases left unmatched: 4. CDR3 sequence reads: CATGDRATEAFF. The CDR3 DNA reads as TGTGCCACCGGGGACAGGGCCACTGAAGCTTTCTTT.

A single count supports this clone. The V call is TRBV4-2, the J call TRBJ1-6, with D maybe TRBD1 (6 bases). Trimming cost V 6 bases and J 7 bases, with 19 bases left between them. The CDR3 is 16 amino acids. CDR1 and CDR2 (germline): LGHNA, YNFKEQ. The DNA for the CDR3 is TGTGCCAGCAGGAAAGGGGGGGGAATTCAGAATTCACCCCTCCACTTT. Its protein product is CASRKGGGIQNSPLHF.

In this sample, this clone turned up once. The gene calls are TRBV29-1 and TRBJ2-7, with D possibly being TRBD1 (6 bases). Trimming removed 6 bases from V and 1 base from J, with 7 bases in between. The length of the CDR3 is 11 residues. Germline CDR1 SQVTM, CDR2 ANQGSEA. As DNA, the CDR3 is TGCAGCGTCAGGGGATCCTACGAGCAGTACTTC. Its translation: CSVRGSYEQYF.

The CDR3 DNA reads as TGTGCCATCAGTTTTAGCGGACAAGAGACCCAGTACTTC. Its protein is CAISFSGQETQYF. This chain uses TRBV10-3 with TRBJ2-5; tentative D call: TRBD2 (6 bases). The V end was cut by 5 bases, the J end by 2 bases, with 9 bases between. This CDR3 has 13 amino acids. Germline values: CDR1 ENHRY, CDR2 SYGVKD.

The V gene is TRBV3-1 (or the pseudogene TRBV3-2), the J gene TRBJ1-2, with 7 bases identical to TRBD1. From germline, CDR1 is LGHDT and CDR2 YNNKEL (reference sequence). V lost 4 bases, J lost 1 base, and 3 bases stayed unmatched. The length of the CDR3 is 14 residues. CDR3 protein: CASSLGTVNYGYTF. As DNA, the CDR3 is TGTGCCAGCAGCCTAGGGACAGTTAACTATGGCTACACCTTC.

The rearrangement joins TRBV5-1 to TRBJ1-1; D possibly corresponds to TRBD1 (5 bases). CDR3 length: 14 amino acids. The germline V and J ends were trimmed by 5 bases and 4 bases, with 15 bases remaining between them. Germline V gene lookup returns CDR1 SGHRS and CDR2 YFSETQ. The CDR3 DNA follows: TGCGCCAGCAGGGCAGGACAATCCGGCACTGAAGCTTTCTTT. This translates into CASRAGQSGTEAFF.

The chain recombines TRBV24-1 with TRBJ1-2; D remains ambiguous. The germline V gene has CDR1 KGHDR and CDR2 SFDVKD. V was cut by 9 bases and J by 0 bases, with 7 bases left in between. CDR3 length: 12 residues. The CDR3 coding sequence is TGTGCCACCGTGGGCCCTAACTATGGCTACACCTTC. This sequence encodes CATVGPNYGYTF.

The chain has TRBV2 and TRBJ1-1; D not certain. This CDR3 has 13 residues. V gave up 9 bases and J gave up 0 bases, with 11 bases separating them. The V gene's germline CDR1 is SNHLY and CDR2 FYNNEI. The CDR3, as DNA: TGTGCCAGGACCCGGAGTATGAACACTGAAGCTTTCTTT. Translation: CARTRSMNTEAFF.

The chain employs TRBV6-5 and TRBJ2-2; D possibly corresponds to TRBD2 (5 bases). The CDR3 loop spans 14 amino acids. Germline CDR1 and CDR2: MNHEY and SVGAGI. V lost 7 bases, J lost 5 bases, and 14 bases lay in between. CDR3 nucleotides: TGTGCCAGCAATGCGGGCACGAGGACCGGGGAGCTGTTTTTT. Amino acids: CASNAGTRTGELFF.

V usage is TRBV9 and J usage is TRBJ1-1; tentatively, D is TRBD1 (6 bases). Germline assignment: CDR1 SGDLS and CDR2 YYNGEE. The CDR3 is 15 amino acids. Trimming took off 3 bases at V and 2 bases at J, with 14 bases between the two ends. The CDR3 DNA sequence: TGTGCCAGCAGCGCCGGACAGCAATTTAACACTGAAGCTTTCTTT. It is translated as CASSAGQQFNTEAFF.

V gene TRBV11-2 combines with J gene TRBJ1-3; 9 nucleotides agree with TRBD1. The CDR3 loop spans 18 amino acids. V shed 5 bases, J shed 0 bases, and the junction held 11 bases outside the gene matches. From germline, CDR1 is SGHAT and CDR2 FQNNGV. The CDR3 loop reads CASSPLNRDRVSGNTIYF. As DNA, the CDR3 is TGTGCCAGCAGCCCATTAAACCGGGACAGGGTCTCTGGAAACACCATATATTTT.

The rearrangement uses TRBV7-8 and TRBJ1-5; a possible D gene is TRBD1 (6 bases). Germline lookup yields CDR1 SGHVS and CDR2 FQNEAQ. V was clipped by 1 base and J by 3 bases, with 10 bases between them. The CDR3 totals 15 residues. The CDR3 loop is CASSLVTGYNQPQHF. In DNA form, the CDR3 reads TGTGCCAGCAGCTTAGTGACAGGTTACAATCAGCCCCAGCATTTT. The variable domain in full, with the rest retrieved from reference TRBV7-8 and TRBJ1-5, is GAGVSQSPRYKVAKRGQDVALRCDPISGHVSLFWYQQALGQGPEFLTYFQNEAQLDKSGLPSDRFFAERPEGSVSTLKIQRTQQEDSAVYLCASSLVTGYNQPQHFGDGTRLSIL.